The sequence of this T cell receptor (beta chain) was determined in a study of OX40 agonist ivuxolimab in advanced cancers. Germline V gene sequence: CDR1 SGHNT, CDR2 YENEEA. CDR3 size: 16 residues. The V end lost 5 bases, the J end lost 2 bases, and 17 bases lay between the germline ends. Sequencing used immunoSEQ multiplex PCR; TCRdb keeps in-frame clones, though not all of them. The table includes 80,000 to 95,000 clones, approximately 91% detected once. This chain uses TRBV11-3 with TRBJ2-3, with D possibly TRBD1 on 5 matching bases. The sequence came from an adult with an advanced solid tumor such as melanoma, head and neck, liver or kidney cancer. The source material was CD4+ or CD8+ T cells sorted from blood, sampled in a trial of the OX40 agonist ivuxolimab. The CDR3 loop reads CASSKGAGHPTDTQYF. The DNA for the CDR3 is TGTGCCAGCAGCAAAGGGGCTGGTCATCCCACAGATACGCAGTATTTT.